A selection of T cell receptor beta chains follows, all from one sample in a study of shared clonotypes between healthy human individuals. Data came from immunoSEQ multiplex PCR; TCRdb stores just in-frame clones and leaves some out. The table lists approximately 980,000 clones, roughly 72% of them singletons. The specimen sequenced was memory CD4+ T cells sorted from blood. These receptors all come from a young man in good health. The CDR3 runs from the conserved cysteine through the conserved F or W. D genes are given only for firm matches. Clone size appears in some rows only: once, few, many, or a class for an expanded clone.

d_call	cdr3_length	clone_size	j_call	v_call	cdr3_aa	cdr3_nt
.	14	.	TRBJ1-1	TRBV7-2	CASSRWEFTNEAFF	TGTGCCAGCAGTAGATGGGAGTTTACAAATGAAGCTTTCTTT
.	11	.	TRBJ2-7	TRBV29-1	CSMIQGYEQYF	TGCAGCATGATACAGGGTTACGAGCAGTACTTC
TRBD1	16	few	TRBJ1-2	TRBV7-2	CASSLRGQGAGYGYTF	TGTGCCAGCAGCTTAAGAGGACAGGGGGCAGGGTATGGCTACACCTTC
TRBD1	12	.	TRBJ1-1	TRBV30	CAWSGQGAEAFF	TGTGCCTGGAGTGGTCAGGGGGCTGAAGCTTTCTTT
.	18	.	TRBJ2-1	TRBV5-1	CASSLAQNTRGPGNEQFF	TGCGCCAGCAGCTTGGCCCAAAATACACGGGGGCCAGGGAATGAGCAGTTCTTC
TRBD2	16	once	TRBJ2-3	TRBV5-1	CASSFVSGRSTDTQYF	TGCGCCAGCAGCTTTGTAAGCGGGAGGAGCACAGATACGCAGTATTTT
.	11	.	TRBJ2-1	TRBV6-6	CASTRESEQFF	TGTGCCAGCACTCGGGAGTCGGAGCAGTTCTTC
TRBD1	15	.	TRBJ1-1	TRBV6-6	CASSYTGGMNTEAFF	TGTGCCAGCAGCTATACAGGGGGGATGAACACTGAAGCTTTCTTT
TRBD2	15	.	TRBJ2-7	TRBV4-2	CASSPSGGDPYEQYF	TGTGCCAGCAGCCCTAGCGGGGGGGATCCCTACGAGCAGTACTTC
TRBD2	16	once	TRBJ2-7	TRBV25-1	CASSEFQGLAGYEQYF	TGTGCCAGCAGTGAATTTCAGGGACTAGCGGGATACGAGCAGTACTTC
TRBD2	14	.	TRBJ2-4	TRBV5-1	CASSAGLDVGIQYF	TGCGCCAGCAGCGCGGGACTAGACGTCGGCATTCAGTACTTC
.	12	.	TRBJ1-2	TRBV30	CAWSGRNYGYTF	TGTGCCTGGAGTGGTCGTAACTATGGCTACACCTTC
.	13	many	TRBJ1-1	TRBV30	CAWIPVGGTEAFF	TGTGCCTGGATCCCTGTGGGAGGCACTGAAGCTTTCTTT